These 4 T cell receptor beta chains were all obtained from the same sample, sequenced in a study of T cells after yellow fever vaccination. TCRdb itself ran the 5' RACE reads through MiXCR, one entry per CDR3 protein. This table holds hundreds of thousands of distinct CDR3 sequences, over 3.5% found once. The specimen comprised PBMCs, sampled 5 days after the yellow fever booster vaccination. All receptors derive from a man aged 18 to 29 who received the YFV17D yellow fever vaccine.

This clonotype has a count of ten or more. J is TRBJ2-1 and V is TRBV5-1; TRBD2 matches at 9 bases. The CDR3 runs 15 residues. J was trimmed by 6 bases and V by 5 bases; bases with no gene match: 9. Per the germline V gene, CDR1 is SGHRS and CDR2 is YFSETQ. CDR3 coding DNA: TGCGCCAGCAGTCTGGGCGGGGGGGCCATCAATGAGCAGTTCTTC. It is translated as CASSLGGGAINEQFF.

The chain joins TRBV20-1 to TRBJ2-5; 16 bases align to TRBD2. The CDR3 runs 15 residues. Germline-derived CDR1 and CDR2 are DFQATT and SNEGSKA (reference sequence). V was clipped by 6 bases and J by 5 bases; unmatched bases: 6. As DNA, the CDR3 is TGCAGTGCCACCGGGACTAGCGGGGGGGCGGAGACCCAGTACTTC. Encoded protein: CSATGTSGGAETQYF.

This rearrangement joins TRBV7-9 to TRBJ1-1, with D maybe TRBD1 (6 bases). This CDR3 has 18 amino acids. V was trimmed by 5 bases and J by 0 bases, leaving 22 bases between them. Germline V gene data show CDR1 as SEHNR and CDR2 as FQNEAQ (reference sequence). CDR3 coding DNA: TGTGCCAGCAGCCTTAAGGGGGTATGGCTATCCTTGAACACTGAAGCTTTCTTT. Translated: CASSLKGVWLSLNTEAFF.

This clonotype was recorded at least ten times. The chain has TRBV3-1 and TRBJ1-6, with 7 bases identical to TRBD1. V lost 3 bases, J lost 10 bases, and 9 bases stayed unmatched. The CDR3 has 15 residues. CDR1 is LGHDT and CDR2 is YNNKEL in the germline V gene (reference sequence). CDR3 in DNA: TGTGCCAGCAGCCAGTCGACAGGGTCTATGTCACCCCTCCACTTT. Protein sequence: CASSQSTGSMSPLHF.